This T cell receptor (beta chain) was sequenced during a study of shared clonotypes between healthy human individuals. As for the study in general: The study drew on a couple of women and a few men aged 18 to 49 as donors. Study-wide points: Memory subsets generally showed lower estimated richness than naive subsets.

Only in-frame clones appear in the TCRdb table, and some are missing; sequencing was by immunoSEQ multiplex PCR. The sample includes 1.5 million to 2.5 million clones, roughly 95% of them seen just once. CDR1 is LGHNA, CDR2 YSLEER, per germline. This CDR3 is built from 16 residues. Between the trimmed V and J ends, which lost 0 bases and 1 base, there was a span of 13 bases. The naive CD8 fraction comprised CD45RO-negative cells positively selected for CCR7 and excluded terminally differentiated effector memory CD45RA+ cells. A word on this clone: Its antigen is unknown.

The gene calls are TRBV4-3 and TRBJ2-7, with a tentative D call TRBD2 (6 bases). Sequenced sample: naive CD8+ T cells sorted from blood. This TCR was recovered from a man younger than 35 in good health. The CDR3 is CASSQDPLALSYEQYF. CDR3 DNA: TGCGCCAGCAGCCAAGATCCCCTAGCGCTTTCCTACGAGCAGTACTTC.